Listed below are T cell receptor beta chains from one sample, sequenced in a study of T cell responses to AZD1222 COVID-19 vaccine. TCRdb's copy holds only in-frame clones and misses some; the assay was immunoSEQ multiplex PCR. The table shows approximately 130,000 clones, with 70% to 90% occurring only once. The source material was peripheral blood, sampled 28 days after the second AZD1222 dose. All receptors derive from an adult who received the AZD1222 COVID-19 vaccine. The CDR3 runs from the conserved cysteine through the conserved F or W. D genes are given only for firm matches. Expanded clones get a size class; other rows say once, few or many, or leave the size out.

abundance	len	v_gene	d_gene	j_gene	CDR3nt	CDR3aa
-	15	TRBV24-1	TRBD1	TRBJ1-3	TGTGCCACCAGTGAGACGGGACAGGGCGGAAACACCATATATTTT	CATSETGQGGNTIYF
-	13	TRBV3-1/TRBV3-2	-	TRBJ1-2	TGTGCCAGCAGCCAAGATAGGGACTATGGCTACACCTTC	CASSQDRDYGYTF
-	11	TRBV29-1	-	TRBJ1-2	TGCAGCGTTAGTCGACGAAACGGCTACACCTTC	CSVSRRNGYTF
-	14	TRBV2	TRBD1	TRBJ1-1	TGTGCCGGAACAGGGGCGCTTATGAACACTGAAGCTTTCTTT	CAGTGALMNTEAFF
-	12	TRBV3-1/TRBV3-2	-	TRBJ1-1	TGTGCCAGCAGCCAAGGTGGGACTGAAGCTTTCTTT	CASSQGGTEAFF
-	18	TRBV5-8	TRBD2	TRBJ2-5	TGTGCCAGCAGCTTGGGGTTCAGCGGGGGGGGTTACCAAGAGACCCAGTACTTC	CASSLGFSGGGYQETQYF
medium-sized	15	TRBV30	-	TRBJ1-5	TGTGCCTGTACCGAGGACAGTTATAGCAATCAGCCCCAGCATTTT	CACTEDSYSNQPQHF
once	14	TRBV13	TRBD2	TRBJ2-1	TGTGCCAGCAGTTACCCCAGCGGGGGGTACGAGCAGTTCTTC	CASSYPSGGYEQFF
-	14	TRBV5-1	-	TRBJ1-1	TGCGCCAGCAGCGCACTCGGGGAAGACACTGAAGCTTTCTTT	CASSALGEDTEAFF
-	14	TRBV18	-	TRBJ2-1	TGTGCCAGCTCACCACCGGTTGTCTACAATGAGCAGTTCTTC	CASSPPVVYNEQFF
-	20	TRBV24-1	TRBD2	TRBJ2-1	TGTGCCACCAGTGCTTCCGCCGGACTAGCGGGAGGCGGGTCCTACAATGAGCAGTTCTTC	CATSASAGLAGGGSYNEQFF
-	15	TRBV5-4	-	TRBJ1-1	TGTGCCAGCAGCTTAACGGGACTCAGGAACACTGAAGCTTTCTTT	CASSLTGLRNTEAFF
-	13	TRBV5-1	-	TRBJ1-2	TGCGCCAGCAGCCCCGTGGCCCGCTATGGCTACACCTTC	CASSPVARYGYTF
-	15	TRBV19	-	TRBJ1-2	TGTGCCAGTAGCCCACTCCTGGGGCATGGCTATGGCTACACCTTC	CASSPLLGHGYGYTF
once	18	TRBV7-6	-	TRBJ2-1	TGTGCCAGCAGCTTAGCCCCCCCTGGGGGGGCCACACTGAATGAGCAGTTCTTC	CASSLAPPGGATLNEQFF
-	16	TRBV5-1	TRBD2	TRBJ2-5	TGCGCCAGCAGCTCCCCCGCGGGAGGTCTGCAAGAGACCCAGTACTTC	CASSSPAGGLQETQYF
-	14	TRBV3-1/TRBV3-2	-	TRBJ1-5	TGTGCCAGCAGCTCAAGTACGGGAGGGCAGCCCCAGCATTTT	CASSSSTGGQPQHF
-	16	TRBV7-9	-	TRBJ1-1	TGTGCCAGCAGCCCAAAGGAGGGGGAGAGGGAAACTGAAGCTTTCTTT	CASSPKEGERETEAFF
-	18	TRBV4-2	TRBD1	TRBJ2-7	TGTGCCAGCAGCCCCCAACTCAGACCGGGACAGGGGTACTACGAGCAGTACTTC	CASSPQLRPGQGYYEQYF
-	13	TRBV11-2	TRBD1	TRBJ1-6	TGTGCCAGCAGCTCGACAGGGAATTCACCCCTCCACTTT	CASSSTGNSPLHF
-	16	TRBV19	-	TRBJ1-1	TGTGCCAGTAGTATACTTACGGTGAATGGCGACACTGAAGCTTTCTTT	CASSILTVNGDTEAFF
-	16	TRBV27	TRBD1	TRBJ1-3	TGTGCCAGCAGTCCGACCGGGACAGGGGGCTTAAACACCATATATTTT	CASSPTGTGGLNTIYF
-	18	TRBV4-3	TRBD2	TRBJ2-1	TGCGCCAGCAGCCAAGGACTAGCGGGTACCCTTTCCTACAATGAGCAGTTCTTC	CASSQGLAGTLSYNEQFF
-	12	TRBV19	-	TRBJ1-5	TGTGCCAGTAGCGGCGTTTGGGAGCCCCAGCATTTT	CASSGVWEPQHF
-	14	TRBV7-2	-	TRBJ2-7	TGTGCCAGCAGCTTAGCTCTGGCAACCTACGAGCAGTACTTC	CASSLALATYEQYF
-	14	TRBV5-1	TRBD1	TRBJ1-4	TGCGCCAGCAGATACGGACAGGGGAATGAAAAACTGTTTTTT	CASRYGQGNEKLFF
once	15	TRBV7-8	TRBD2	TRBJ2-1	TGTGCCAGCAGTTCCTACGCGGGAGGAGAGAATGAGCAGTTCTTC	CASSSYAGGENEQFF
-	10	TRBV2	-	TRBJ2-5	TGTGCCAGCAGTAAAGAGACCCAGTACTTC	CASSKETQYF
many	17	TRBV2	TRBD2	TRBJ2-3	TGTGCCAGCAGTGAATGGTTAGCGGGGGGAGGCACAGATACGCAGTATTTT	CASSEWLAGGGTDTQYF
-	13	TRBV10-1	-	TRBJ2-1	TGCGCCAGCAGTGCAGATTCCTACAATGAGCAGTTCTTC	CASSADSYNEQFF
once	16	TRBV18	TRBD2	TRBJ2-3	TGTGCCAGCTCACCAACTAGCGGGAGGGCCCCGGATACGCAGTATTTT	CASSPTSGRAPDTQYF
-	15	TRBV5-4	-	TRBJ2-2	TGTGCCAGCAGCGGGGCGTCGATTGACACCGGGGAGCTGTTTTTT	CASSGASIDTGELFF
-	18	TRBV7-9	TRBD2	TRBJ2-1	TGTGCCAGCAGCTCCTCCACTCTAGCGGGGGGAGACTACAATGAGCAGTTCTTC	CASSSSTLAGGDYNEQFF
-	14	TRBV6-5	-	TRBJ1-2	TGTGCCAGCGGACGGTCGGAATCTAACTATGGCTACACCTTC	CASGRSESNYGYTF
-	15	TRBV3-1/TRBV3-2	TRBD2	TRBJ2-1	TGTGCCAGCAGCCAAGCGGGAGGGACCCTCAATGAGCAGTTCTTC	CASSQAGGTLNEQFF
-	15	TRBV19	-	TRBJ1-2	TGTGCCAGTAGTATCGAGGGAAGGAGAAACTATGGCTACACCTTC	CASSIEGRRNYGYTF
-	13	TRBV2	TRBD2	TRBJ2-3	TGTGCCAGCAGGGGGGGGAGCACAGATACGCAGTATTTT	CASRGGSTDTQYF
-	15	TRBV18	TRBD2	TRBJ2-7	TGTGCCAGCTCACCACCTCTAGCGGGAGTTTCCGAGCAGTACTTC	CASSPPLAGVSEQYF
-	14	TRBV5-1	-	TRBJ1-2	TGCGCCAGCAGCTTGGGGGACGGAAACTATGGCTACACCTTC	CASSLGDGNYGYTF
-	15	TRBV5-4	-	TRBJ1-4	TGTGCCAGCAGCAGACCAGGTGCAACTAATGAAAAACTGTTTTTT	CASSRPGATNEKLFF
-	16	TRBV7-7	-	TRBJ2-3	TGTGCTAGCAGCTTAGGAGCGGGCAGATTCACAGATACGCAGTATTTT	CASSLGAGRFTDTQYF
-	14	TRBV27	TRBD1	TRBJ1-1	TGTGCCAGCGGCGCAGACAGGGCGAACACTGAAGCTTTCTTT	CASGADRANTEAFF
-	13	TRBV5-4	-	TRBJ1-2	TGTGCCAGCAGCATAACAGGGTACTATGGCTACACCTTC	CASSITGYYGYTF
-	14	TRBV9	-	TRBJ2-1	TGTGCCAGCAGCACCCCTAGGGGAACCTCGACCCCGGTCTTC	CASSTPRGTSTPVF
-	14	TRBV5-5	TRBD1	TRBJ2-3	TGTGCCAGCAGCCTCGGACAGGGGGCAGATACGCAGTATTTT	CASSLGQGADTQYF
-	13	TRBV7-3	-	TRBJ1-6	TGTGCCAGCAGCTTAACTTTGAATTCACCCCTCCACTTT	CASSLTLNSPLHF
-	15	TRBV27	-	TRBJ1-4	TGTGCCAGCAGTTTACTGGGAGGAGCTAATGAAAAACTGTTTTTT	CASSLLGGANEKLFF
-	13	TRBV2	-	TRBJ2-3	TGTGCCAGCAGTACCCGGGAACGCACGGCGCAGTATTTT	CASSTRERTAQYF
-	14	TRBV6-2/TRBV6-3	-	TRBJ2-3	TGTGCCAGCAGTCCCCTCGTAGGGACAGATACGCAGTATTTT	CASSPLVGTDTQYF
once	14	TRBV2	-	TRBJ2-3	TGTGCCAGCACGGCGGGGCCTAGCACAGATACGCAGTATTTT	CASTAGPSTDTQYF
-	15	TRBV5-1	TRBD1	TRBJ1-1	TGCGCCAGCAGCCCTTCCGGGACAGGGGGCCCTGAAGCTTTCTTT	CASSPSGTGGPEAFF